This T cell receptor beta chain originates from a study of monozygotic twins with inflammatory bowel disease. Study-level results: Added variability in patient repertoires may stem from differing immunosuppressive treatments.

On this clonotype itself: Its antigen is not known.

TCRalpha and TCRbeta cDNA was put through two nested PCRs of roughly 17 and 9 cycles. Reanalyzing the 5' RACE reads, TCRdb keeps one entry per CDR3 protein, without DNA. This listing includes some 150,000 distinct CDR3 sequences. The germline gives CDR1 MNHEY, CDR2 SVGAGI. This CDR3 comprises 12 residues. The TCR originated in a human donor with ulcerative colitis or Crohn's disease, or a healthy co-twin of an affected twin (not recorded which). The chain links TRBV6-5 to TRBJ1-1. The specimen was blood. CDR3 residues: CASRRMNTEAFF.